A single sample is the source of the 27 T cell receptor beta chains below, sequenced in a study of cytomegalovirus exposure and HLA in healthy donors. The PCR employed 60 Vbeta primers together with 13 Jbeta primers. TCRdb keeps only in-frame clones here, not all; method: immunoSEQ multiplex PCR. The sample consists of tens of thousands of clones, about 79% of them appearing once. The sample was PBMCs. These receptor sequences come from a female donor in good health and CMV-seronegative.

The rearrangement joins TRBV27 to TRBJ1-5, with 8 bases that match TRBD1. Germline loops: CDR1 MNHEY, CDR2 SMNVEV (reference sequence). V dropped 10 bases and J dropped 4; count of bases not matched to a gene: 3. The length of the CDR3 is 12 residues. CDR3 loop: CATRTGNQPQHF. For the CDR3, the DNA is TGTGCCACCCGGACAGGGAATCAGCCCCAGCATTTT.

Written as DNA, the CDR3 is TGTGCCAGCAGCCACGGACAGAACAATGAGCAGTTCTTC. This encodes CASSHGQNNEQFF. The rearrangement uses TRBV7-2 and TRBJ2-1; tentatively, D is TRBD1 (6 bases). Germline CDR1 is SGHTA and CDR2 is FQGNSA. V was pared by 5 bases and J by 5 bases, with 10 bases between. The CDR3 consists of 13 residues.

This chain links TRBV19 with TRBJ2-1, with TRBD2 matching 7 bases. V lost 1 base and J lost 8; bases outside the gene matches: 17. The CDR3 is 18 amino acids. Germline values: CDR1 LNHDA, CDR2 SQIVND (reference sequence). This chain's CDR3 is CASSIVRAGGRGVDEQFF. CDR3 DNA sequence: TGTGCCAGTAGTATAGTTCGGGCGGGCGGGAGAGGCGTAGATGAGCAGTTCTTC.

The CDR3 nucleotides are TGTGCCAGCAGCCCCGGACTAGCGGAGTCCGGCGGCTACGAGCAGTACTTC. Its protein product is CASSPGLAESGGYEQYF. The gene calls are TRBV14 and TRBJ2-7; TRBD2 aligns across 10 bases. From germline, CDR1 is SGHDN and CDR2 FVKESK. With 4 bases clipped from V and 3 bases from J, the junction kept 12 bases outside the gene matches. The CDR3 has 17 amino acids.

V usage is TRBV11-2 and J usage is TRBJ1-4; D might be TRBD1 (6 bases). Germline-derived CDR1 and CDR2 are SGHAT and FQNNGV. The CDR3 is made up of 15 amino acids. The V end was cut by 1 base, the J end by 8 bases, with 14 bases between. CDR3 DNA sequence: TGTGCCAGCAGCTTAGCCGGGACATTCGAGGAAAAACTGTTTTTT. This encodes CASSLAGTFEEKLFF.

The CDR3: CSVEVLAGGLGTQYF. CDR3 coding DNA: TGCAGCGTTGAAGTGCTAGCGGGAGGGCTCGGCACGCAGTATTTT. The rearrangement links TRBV29-1 to TRBJ2-3; 12 nucleotides agree with TRBD2. CDR1 and CDR2 (germline): SQVTM, ANQGSEA. The CDR3 covers 15 residues. Losses at the gene ends were 1 base for V and 9 bases for J; bases not matched to a gene: 8.

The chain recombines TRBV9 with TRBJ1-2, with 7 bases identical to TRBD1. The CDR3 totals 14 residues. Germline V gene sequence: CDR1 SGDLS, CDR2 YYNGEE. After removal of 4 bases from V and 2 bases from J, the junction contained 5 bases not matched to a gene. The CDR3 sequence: CASSIQGQNYGYTF. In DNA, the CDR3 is TGTGCCAGCAGCATTCAGGGACAGAACTATGGCTACACCTTC.

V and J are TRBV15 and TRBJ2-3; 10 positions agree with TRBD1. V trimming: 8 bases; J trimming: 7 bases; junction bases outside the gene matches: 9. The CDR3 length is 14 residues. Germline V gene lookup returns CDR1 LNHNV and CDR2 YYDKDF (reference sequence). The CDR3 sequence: CATSPGQGSYTQYF. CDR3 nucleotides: TGTGCCACCTCTCCGGGACAGGGGTCATATACGCAGTATTTT.

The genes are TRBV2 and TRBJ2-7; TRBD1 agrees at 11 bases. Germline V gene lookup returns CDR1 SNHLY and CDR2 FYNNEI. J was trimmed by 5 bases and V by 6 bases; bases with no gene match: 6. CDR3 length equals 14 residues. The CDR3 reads CASSGQGAIDEQYF. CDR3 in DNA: TGTGCCAGCAGCGGACAGGGGGCCATCGACGAGCAGTACTTC.

The CDR3 is CSVGRGQGAADTQYF. The CDR3 nucleotides are TGCAGCGTTGGAAGAGGACAGGGGGCGGCAGATACGCAGTATTTT. The V and J genes are TRBV29-1 and TRBJ2-3; TRBD1 matches at 11 bases. Germline loops: CDR1 SQVTM, CDR2 ANQGSEA. V gave up 4 bases and J gave up 4 bases; unmatched junction bases: 7. This CDR3 spans 15 amino acids.

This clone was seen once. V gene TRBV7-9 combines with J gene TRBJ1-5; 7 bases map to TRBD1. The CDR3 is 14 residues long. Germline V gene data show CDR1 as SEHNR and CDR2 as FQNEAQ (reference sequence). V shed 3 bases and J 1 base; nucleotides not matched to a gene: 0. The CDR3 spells CASSLTGSNQPQHF. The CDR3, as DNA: TGTGCCAGCAGCTTGACAGGGAGCAATCAGCCCCAGCATTTT.

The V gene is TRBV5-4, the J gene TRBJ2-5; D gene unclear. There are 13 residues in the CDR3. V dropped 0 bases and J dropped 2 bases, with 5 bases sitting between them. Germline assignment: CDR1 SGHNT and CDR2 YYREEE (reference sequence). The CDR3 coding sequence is TGTGCCAGCAGCTTGGGGCTGCAAGAGACCCAGTACTTC. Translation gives CASSLGLQETQYF.

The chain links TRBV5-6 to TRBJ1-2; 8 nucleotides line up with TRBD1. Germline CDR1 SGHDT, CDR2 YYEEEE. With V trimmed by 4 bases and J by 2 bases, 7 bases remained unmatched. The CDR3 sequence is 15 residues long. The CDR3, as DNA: TGTGCCAGCAGCCTGCGGACAGGGTGGAACTATGGCTACACCTTC. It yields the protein CASSLRTGWNYGYTF.

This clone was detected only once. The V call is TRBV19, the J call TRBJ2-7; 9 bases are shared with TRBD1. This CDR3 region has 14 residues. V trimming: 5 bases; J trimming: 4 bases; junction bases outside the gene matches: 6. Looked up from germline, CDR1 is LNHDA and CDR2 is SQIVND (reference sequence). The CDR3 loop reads CASSPGTGLYEQYF. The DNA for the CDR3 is TGTGCCAGTAGTCCCGGGACAGGGTTATACGAGCAGTACTTC.

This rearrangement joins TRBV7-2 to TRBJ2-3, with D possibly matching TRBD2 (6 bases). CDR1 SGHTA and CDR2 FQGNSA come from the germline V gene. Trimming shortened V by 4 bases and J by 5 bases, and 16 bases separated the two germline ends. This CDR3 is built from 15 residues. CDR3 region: CASSSQASARDTQYF. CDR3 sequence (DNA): TGTGCCAGCAGCTCCCAAGCTAGCGCACGAGATACGCAGTATTTT. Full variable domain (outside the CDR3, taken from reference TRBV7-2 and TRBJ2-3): GAGVSQSPSNKVTEKGKDVELRCDPISGHTALYWYRQSLGQGLEFLIYFQGNSAPDKSGLPSDRFSAERTGGSVSTLTIQRTQQEDSAVYLCASSSQASARDTQYFGPGTRLTVL.

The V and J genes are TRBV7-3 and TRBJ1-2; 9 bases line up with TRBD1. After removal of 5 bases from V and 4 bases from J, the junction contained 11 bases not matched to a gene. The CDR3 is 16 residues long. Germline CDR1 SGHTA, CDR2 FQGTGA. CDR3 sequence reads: CASSETGGAGFYGYTF. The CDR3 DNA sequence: TGTGCCAGCAGCGAAACAGGGGGCGCGGGTTTCTATGGCTACACCTTC.

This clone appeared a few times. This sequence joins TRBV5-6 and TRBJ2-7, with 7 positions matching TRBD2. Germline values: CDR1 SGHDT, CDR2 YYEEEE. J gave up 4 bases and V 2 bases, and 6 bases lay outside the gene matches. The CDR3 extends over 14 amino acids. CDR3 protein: CASSLQSGAYEQYF. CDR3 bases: TGTGCCAGCAGCTTACAAAGCGGGGCTTACGAGCAGTACTTC.

The CDR3 nucleotides are TGTGCCACCAGCAGAGATCTTCCCACAGATGAAGTTGGCTACACCTTC. This translates into CATSRDLPTDEVGYTF. The chain combines TRBV15 with TRBJ1-2; D is unresolved. The CDR3 runs to 16 residues. V shed 0 bases and J shed 7 bases, with 18 bases lying between them. The germline CDR1 and CDR2 sequences are LNHNV and YYDKDF (reference sequence).

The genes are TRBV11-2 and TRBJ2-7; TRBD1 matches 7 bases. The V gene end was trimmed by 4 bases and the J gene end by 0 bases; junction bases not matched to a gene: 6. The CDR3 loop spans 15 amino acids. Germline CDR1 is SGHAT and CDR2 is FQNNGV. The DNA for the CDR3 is TGTGCCAGCAGCTCAAACCGGGACAGCTCCTACGAGCAGTACTTC. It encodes CASSSNRDSSYEQYF. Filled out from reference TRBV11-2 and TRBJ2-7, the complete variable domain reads EAGVAQSPRYKIIEKRQSVAFWCNPISGHATLYWYQQILGQGPKLLIQFQNNGVVDDSQLPKDRFSAERLKGVDSTLKIQPAKLEDSAVYLCASSSNRDSSYEQYFGPGTRLTVT.

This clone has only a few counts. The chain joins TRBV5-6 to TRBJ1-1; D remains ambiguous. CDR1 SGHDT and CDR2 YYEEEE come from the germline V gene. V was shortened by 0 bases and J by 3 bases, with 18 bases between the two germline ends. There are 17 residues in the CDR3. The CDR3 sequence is CASSLGPRGTGDTEAFF. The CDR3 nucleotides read TGTGCCAGCAGCTTGGGACCTCGGGGTACGGGAGACACTGAAGCTTTCTTT.

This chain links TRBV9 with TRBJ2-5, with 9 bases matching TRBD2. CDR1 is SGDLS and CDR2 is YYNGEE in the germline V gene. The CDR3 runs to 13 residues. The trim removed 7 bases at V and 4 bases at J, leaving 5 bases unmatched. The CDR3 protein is CASGGLAGETQYF. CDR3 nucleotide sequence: TGTGCCAGCGGGGGACTAGCAGGAGAGACCCAGTACTTC.

This chain's CDR3 is CASAETVSVYEQYF. Written as DNA, the CDR3 is TGTGCCAGCGCAGAGACAGTTTCGGTTTACGAGCAGTACTTC. V gene TRBV28 combines with J gene TRBJ2-7, with a possible D match to TRBD1 (5 bases). This CDR3 is 14 amino acids long. Germline loops: CDR1 MDHEN, CDR2 SYDVKM. V shed 8 bases and J shed 4 bases, with 18 bases lying between them.

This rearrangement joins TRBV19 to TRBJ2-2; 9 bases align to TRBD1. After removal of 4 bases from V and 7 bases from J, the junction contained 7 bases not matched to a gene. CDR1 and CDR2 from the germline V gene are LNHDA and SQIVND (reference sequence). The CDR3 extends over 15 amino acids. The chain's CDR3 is CASSSKQGAVGELFF. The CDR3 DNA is TGTGCCAGTAGTAGTAAACAGGGGGCGGTCGGGGAGCTGTTTTTT.

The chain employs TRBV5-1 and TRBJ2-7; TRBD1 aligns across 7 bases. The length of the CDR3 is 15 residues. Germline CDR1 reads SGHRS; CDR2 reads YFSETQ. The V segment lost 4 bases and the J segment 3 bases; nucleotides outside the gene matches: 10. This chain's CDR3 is CASSSTPGTVYEQYF. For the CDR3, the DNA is TGCGCCAGCAGCAGCACTCCCGGGACAGTCTACGAGCAGTACTTC.

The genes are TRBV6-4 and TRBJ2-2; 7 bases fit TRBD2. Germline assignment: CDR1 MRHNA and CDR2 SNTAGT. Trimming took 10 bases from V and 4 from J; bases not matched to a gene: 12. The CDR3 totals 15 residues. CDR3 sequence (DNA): TGTGCCACCTCGCCTGGCGGGAGCTCCACCGGGGAGCTGTTTTTT. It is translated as CATSPGGSSTGELFF.

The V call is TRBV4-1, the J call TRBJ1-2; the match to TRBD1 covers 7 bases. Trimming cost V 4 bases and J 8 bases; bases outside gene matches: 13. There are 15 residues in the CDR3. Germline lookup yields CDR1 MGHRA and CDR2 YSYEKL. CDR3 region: CASSLLTGFYDGYTF. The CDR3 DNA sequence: TGCGCCAGCAGCCTCCTGACAGGGTTTTACGACGGCTACACCTTC.

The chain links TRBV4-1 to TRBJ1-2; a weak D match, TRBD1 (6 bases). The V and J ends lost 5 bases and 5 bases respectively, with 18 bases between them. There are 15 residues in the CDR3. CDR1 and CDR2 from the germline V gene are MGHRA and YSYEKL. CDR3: CASSWGGGQGYGYTF. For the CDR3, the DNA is TGCGCCAGCAGCTGGGGCGGGGGACAAGGGTATGGCTACACCTTC.